The sequence of this T cell receptor beta chain was determined in a study of T cell changes during pregnancy in multiple sclerosis. Profiling relied on immunoSEQ multiplex PCR, and the TCRdb table lists in-frame clones only, not all of them. The sample holds fewer than 100,000 clones; about 89% are singletons and the top ten take 1.9%. Per germline, CDR1 SGHVS and CDR2 FNYEAQ. Trimming removed 0 bases at V and 0 bases at J, with 6 bases between. The CDR3 sequence is 15 residues long. V usage is TRBV7-6 and J usage is TRBJ1-3; no clear D. The starting material was peripheral blood, obtained before pregnancy. The sequence came from a female donor with multiple sclerosis, enrolled in a pregnancy study. The CDR3 DNA reads as TGTGCCAGCAGCTTAGCACGGAGCTCTGGAAACACCATATATTTT. Protein product: CASSLARSSGNTIYF.